These 14 T cell receptor beta chains share one sample of origin, sequenced in a study of T cell repertoires and HLA-DP antigens. No antigen has been identified for these receptors. Measured with immunoSEQ multiplex PCR; TCRdb has only the in-frame clones, and not every one. The top ten clones hold approximately 0.29% of a sample with more than 90,000 clones, 92% of them seen once. The material sequenced was CD4+ T cells from PBMCs. These receptors were obtained from a woman younger than 30 in good health and CMV-seronegative.

The chain links TRBV28 to TRBJ1-2, with D unclear. Per the germline V gene, CDR1 is MDHEN and CDR2 is SYDVKM. Trimming took 9 bases from V and 4 from J, leaving 12 bases between them. The CDR3 spans 12 residues. CDR3 sequence: CASSGGTYGYTF. The DNA of the CDR3 is TGTGCCAGTTCGGGAGGTACCTATGGCTACACCTTC.

The gene calls are TRBV5-1 and TRBJ2-5; D is uncertain. Germline V gene lookup returns CDR1 SGHRS and CDR2 YFSETQ. Trimming shortened V by 1 base and J by 5 bases, and 21 bases separated the two germline ends. The CDR3 length is 17 residues. This CDR3 is CASSLPAPASSWETQYF. The DNA for the CDR3 is TGCGCCAGCAGCTTGCCAGCCCCCGCCAGTTCTTGGGAGACCCAGTACTTC.

The rearrangement joins TRBV7-3 to TRBJ2-3; perhaps TRBD2 as D (6 bases). V dropped 5 bases and J dropped 9 bases, with 18 bases sitting between them. The CDR3 sequence is 14 residues long. From germline, CDR1 is SGHTA and CDR2 FQGTGA. The CDR3 DNA is TGTGCCAGCAGCCCGGGACTGTCTCGGGAGACGCAGTATTTT. Translated, it gives CASSPGLSRETQYF. Based on the CDR3 plus reference TRBV7-3 and TRBJ2-3, the full variable domain is GAGVSQTPSNKVTEKGKYVELRCDPISGHTALYWYRQSLGQGPEFLIYFQGTGAADDSGLPNDRFFAVRPEGSVSTLKIQRTERGDSAVYLCASSPGLSRETQYFGPGTRLTVL.

The chain employs TRBV5-1 and TRBJ2-2, with D maybe TRBD1 (5 bases). CDR1 is SGHRS and CDR2 is YFSETQ in the germline V gene. Trimming left V 1 base short and J 2 bases short, with 9 bases between. This CDR3 contains 15 residues. Written as DNA, the CDR3 is TGCGCCAGCAGCTTGTTGACAGAAAACACCGGGGAGCTGTTTTTT. The encoded protein is CASSLLTENTGELFF.

The V gene is TRBV5-1, the J gene TRBJ1-6; D may be TRBD1 (5 bases). The V and J ends lost 3 bases and 0 bases respectively, with 19 bases between them. CDR3 length: 19 amino acids. CDR1 and CDR2 from the germline V gene are SGHRS and YFSETQ. Here the CDR3 DNA reads TGCGCCAGCAGCTCTTCGGGTACAGGTGAATTCTCCTATAATTCACCCCTCCACTTT. This gives the protein CASSSSGTGEFSYNSPLHF.

The chain combines TRBV28 with TRBJ1-4; D not resolved. The V and J ends lost 6 bases and 8 bases respectively, with 7 bases between them. Germline V gives CDR1 MDHEN, CDR2 SYDVKM. CDR3 length equals 11 residues. The CDR3 DNA follows: TGTGCCAGCAGCCCCAGGGAAAAACTGTTTTTT. This codes for CASSPREKLFF.

The chain joins TRBV6-6 to TRBJ1-5; TRBD1 might be the D (6 bases). CDR3 length: 11 amino acids. V was cut by 5 bases and J by 11 bases, with 10 bases left in between. Germline CDR1 MNHNY, CDR2 SVGAGI (reference sequence). CDR3 protein: CASSTNRAQHF. In DNA form, the CDR3 reads TGTGCCAGCAGTACCAACAGGGCCCAGCATTTT.

CDR3 region: CASSSPGQTYEQYF. Here the CDR3 DNA reads TGTGCCAGCAGTTCCCCCGGACAAACCTACGAGCAGTACTTC. The J gene is TRBJ2-7, the V gene TRBV28; the D gene is possibly TRBD1 (5 bases). The CDR3 contains 14 residues. The germline V gene has CDR1 MDHEN and CDR2 SYDVKM. Trimming cost V 4 bases and J 2 bases, with 12 bases left between them.

The rearrangement uses TRBV4-2 and TRBJ1-1, with 7 bases that match TRBD1. Per germline, CDR1 LGHNA and CDR2 YNFKEQ. The CDR3 is 16 residues long. The J segment lost 2 bases and the V segment lost 0 bases, leaving 6 bases of the junction unmatched. The CDR3 spells CASSQETGTVNTEAFF. DNA for the CDR3: TGTGCCAGCAGCCAAGAGACCGGGACAGTCAACACTGAAGCTTTCTTT.

The V gene is TRBV27, the J gene TRBJ1-2; TRBD1 matches at 7 bases. The CDR3 is 17 amino acids. The trim removed 4 bases at V and 2 bases at J, leaving 13 bases unmatched. CDR1 MNHEY and CDR2 SMNVEV come from the germline V gene (reference sequence). The DNA of the CDR3 is TGTGCCAGCAGTTCGCTTGGTAGAGGGGGCGGCAACTATGGCTACACCTTC. Protein product: CASSSLGRGGGNYGYTF.

The V and J genes are TRBV19 and TRBJ1-5; 7 bases fit TRBD1. V was clipped by 3 bases and J by 7 bases; unmatched bases: 9. The germline CDR1 and CDR2 sequences are LNHDA and SQIVND (reference sequence). This CDR3 is 15 amino acids long. This chain's CDR3 is CASSMLTGLGQPQHF. The CDR3 coding sequence is TGTGCCAGTAGTATGTTGACAGGGCTAGGGCAGCCCCAGCATTTT.

The chain recombines TRBV7-6 with TRBJ1-5, with TRBD1 matching over 7 bases. The J segment lost 5 bases and the V segment lost 1 base, leaving 5 bases of the junction unmatched. Germline V lookup: CDR1 SGHVS, CDR2 FNYEAQ. The CDR3 extends over 15 amino acids. CDR3 coding DNA: TGTGCCAGCAGCTTAGGTACAGGGGAGCATCAGCCCCAGCATTTT. This sequence encodes CASSLGTGEHQPQHF.

This sequence joins TRBV7-9 and TRBJ2-3, with D perhaps matching TRBD1 (6 bases). Trimming left V 6 bases short and J 4 bases short, with 20 bases between. Germline V CDR1 and CDR2: SEHNR, FQNEAQ (reference sequence). This CDR3 comprises 16 residues. The DNA for the CDR3 is TGTGCCAGCAGTCTGTCCGGGACACACTCTGCAGATACGCAGTATTTT. Encoded protein: CASSLSGTHSADTQYF.

The V call is TRBV28, the J call TRBJ2-7; TRBD2 might be the D (6 bases). CDR1 MDHEN and CDR2 SYDVKM come from the germline V gene. V was trimmed by 2 bases and J by 5 bases, leaving 19 bases between them. This CDR3 spans 16 amino acids. Written as DNA, the CDR3 is TGTGCCAGCAGTTTAATGAGTTTCGGGGGTCCACACGAGCAGTACTTC. It yields the protein CASSLMSFGGPHEQYF.